These 10 T cell receptor beta chains were all obtained from the same sample, sequenced in a study of identical twins. MiXCR, run by TCRdb on the 5' RACE reads, gives a single entry per CDR3 protein. The table includes approximately 670,000 distinct CDR3 sequences, around 6% detected once. The sequencing sample was made of naive T cells sorted from blood. These receptor sequences come from a man in his late teens or twenties in good health.

The chain is built from TRBV5-1 and TRBJ2-7, with D possibly matching TRBD2 (6 bases). The CDR3 is 16 residues long. From germline, CDR1 is SGHRS and CDR2 YFSETQ. The germline V and J ends were trimmed by 0 bases and 2 bases, with 15 bases remaining between them. CDR3 sequence (DNA): TGCGCCAGCAGCTTGGGTGGCGGGGAAATTGCCTACGAGCAGTACTTC. This translates into CASSLGGGEIAYEQYF.

This clonotype was observed a few times. V gene TRBV4-1 combines with J gene TRBJ2-7; D is unclear. Trimming cost V 1 base and J 13 bases, with 14 bases left between them. The germline V gene has CDR1 MGHRA and CDR2 YSYEKL. The CDR3 spans 12 residues. In DNA form, the CDR3 reads TGCGCCAGCAGCCAAGTTGGTGGTGTAGTTTACGTC. Translated: CASSQVGGVVYV.

V is TRBV24-1 and J is TRBJ2-1, with 9 bases lining up with TRBD1. V lost 4 bases and J lost 7; bases outside the gene matches: 7. The CDR3 extends over 15 amino acids. Per germline, CDR1 KGHDR and CDR2 SFDVKD. CDR3 sequence reads: CATSDPGQGRNEQFF. The CDR3 coding sequence is TGTGCCACCAGTGACCCGGGACAGGGAAGGAATGAGCAGTTCTTC.

This clonotype was recorded a few times. This chain joins TRBV29-1 and TRBJ2-7, with 10 nucleotides matching TRBD1. V lost 4 bases and J lost 3; bases outside the gene matches: 6. Germline assignment: CDR1 SQVTM and CDR2 ANQGSEA. The CDR3 contains 14 residues. CDR3 DNA: TGCAGCGTTGCGACGGGACAGGGGTTCTACGAGCAGTACTTC. Translation gives CSVATGQGFYEQYF.

This clonotype showed up just a few times. The rearrangement uses TRBV18 and TRBJ2-2; 9 nucleotides match TRBD1. CDR1 and CDR2 (germline): KGHSH, LQKENI. This CDR3 contains 15 residues. V lost 4 bases, J lost 7 bases, and 7 bases stayed unmatched. This chain's CDR3 is CASSLGQGSFGELFF. The CDR3 coding sequence is TGTGCCAGCTCACTCGGACAGGGGTCGTTCGGGGAGCTGTTTTTT.

The CDR3 loop is CASSQDQGVFYGYTF. In nucleotides, the CDR3 is TGTGCCAGCAGCCAAGATCAGGGGGTCTTCTATGGCTACACCTTC. This chain links TRBV3-1 with TRBJ1-2, with TRBD1 matching 7 bases. There are 15 residues in the CDR3. Trimming cost V 0 bases and J 4 bases; bases outside gene matches: 5. Germline V lookup: CDR1 LGHDT, CDR2 YNNKEL (reference sequence).

In its sample, this clonotype was seen many times. The J gene is TRBJ2-1, the V gene TRBV29-1; 11 nucleotides agree with TRBD2. From germline, CDR1 is SQVTM and CDR2 ANQGSEA. The CDR3 contains 17 residues. Trimming took 5 bases from V and 2 from J; bases not matched to a gene: 11. In DNA form, the CDR3 reads TGCAGCGTTACGGGACTAGCGGTTAAGGCTACCTACAATGAGCAGTTCTTC. It is translated as CSVTGLAVKATYNEQFF.

This clonotype was recorded at least ten times. Because the CDR3's place on the DNA is in doubt, the DNA is left out and the CDR3 is given as listed by TCRdb. The chain joins TRBV7-2 to TRBJ2-7. The CDR3 extends over 14 residues, inclusive of both ends. Germline loops: CDR1 SGHTA, CDR2 FQGNSA. CDR3 loop: CASSLGFGSGEQYF.

This clonotype was detected ten times or more. DNA of the CDR3: TGCGCCAGCAGGACAGCTAGGGGGCAGTTCTTC. It yields the protein CASRTARGQFF. The rearrangement uses TRBV5-1 and TRBJ2-1; TRBD1 is a possible D gene (5 bases). Trimming took 5 bases from V and 12 from J, leaving 12 bases between them. Germline V CDR1 and CDR2: SGHRS, YFSETQ. This CDR3 has 11 amino acids.

The sample holds a few counts of this clonotype. This chain uses TRBV28 with TRBJ2-1; D call uncertain. The CDR3 consists of 11 residues. The germline CDR1 and CDR2 sequences are MDHEN and SYDVKM. With 4 bases removed from V and 9 bases from J, the gap between germline ends came to 7 bases. The CDR3 here is CASSSVVEQFF. DNA of the CDR3: TGTGCCAGCAGTTCCGTCGTTGAGCAGTTCTTC.